Presented here are 6 T cell receptor beta chains from one specimen sequenced in a study of OX40 agonist ivuxolimab in advanced cancers. Receptor amplification or capture employed the immunoSEQ multiplex PCR assay. The table comes from immuneACCESS by way of TCRdb, which keeps in-frame sequences with V and J called. Part of the clones is missing from these tables; in studies checked, under half for an unresolved V gene and the rest for unknown reasons. The sample table shows roughly 74,000 clones, and around 82% are seen once. The ten largest clones take up roughly 2% of the sample. The sample was CD4+ or CD8+ T cells sorted from blood, taken in a trial of the OX40 agonist ivuxolimab. The receptor source for this set is an adult with an advanced solid tumor such as melanoma, head and neck, liver or kidney cancer.

This chain connects TRBV6-6 to TRBJ1-2; D ambiguous. V lost 5 bases, J lost 0 bases, and 10 bases lay in between. The CDR3 length is 14 residues. Germline V gene sequence: CDR1 MNHNY, CDR2 SVGAGI (reference sequence). CDR3 region: CASSGSEANYGYTF. The CDR3 DNA sequence: TGTGCCAGCAGTGGGTCAGAAGCTAACTATGGCTACACCTTC.

The chain recombines TRBV6-6 with TRBJ1-6; TRBD1 agrees at 9 bases. Germline values: CDR1 MNHNY, CDR2 SVGAGI (reference sequence). Trimming took 6 bases from V and 9 from J; bases not matched to a gene: 6. The CDR3 contains 14 residues. CDR3 DNA: TGTGCCAGCAGACAACAGGGGGCCGGTTCACCCCTCCACTTT. This encodes CASRQQGAGSPLHF.

The V and J genes are TRBV5-1 and TRBJ2-3; a possible D gene is TRBD1 (6 bases). V dropped 1 base and J dropped 0 bases, with 12 bases sitting between them. Germline lookup yields CDR1 SGHRS and CDR2 YFSETQ. This CDR3 region has 16 residues. CDR3 protein: CASSLLDSLSTDTQYF. CDR3 DNA: TGCGCCAGCAGCTTGTTGGACAGTTTAAGCACAGATACGCAGTATTTT.

The chain combines TRBV19 with TRBJ1-1, with 7 bases matching TRBD1. From germline, CDR1 is LNHDA and CDR2 SQIVND (reference sequence). Trimming at V came to 6 bases and at J to 2 bases, leaving 9 bases not matched to a gene. The CDR3 has 15 amino acids. The CDR3 DNA reads TGTGCCAGTAGCCCCCCCACAGGGGTAAACACTGAAGCTTTCTTT. It translates to CASSPPTGVNTEAFF.

This rearrangement joins TRBV7-2 to TRBJ1-6; 10 bases agree with TRBD1. Trimming at V came to 3 bases and at J to 10 bases, leaving 6 bases not matched to a gene. Germline assignment: CDR1 SGHTA and CDR2 FQGNSA. CDR3 size: 15 residues. CDR3 nucleotides: TGTGCCAGCAGCTTCACCGGGACAGGGGCATCACCCCTCCACTTT. Translating gives CASSFTGTGASPLHF.

The chain combines TRBV4-2 with TRBJ2-5, with D possibly called TRBD1 or TRBD2 (5 bases each). Germline-derived CDR1 and CDR2 are LGHNA and YNFKEQ. The CDR3 consists of 14 residues. Trimming removed 4 bases from V and 5 bases from J, with 14 bases in between. This CDR3 is CASSRGPLGETQYF. As DNA, the CDR3 is TGTGCCAGCAGCCGGGGACCCCTTGGGGAGACCCAGTACTTC.